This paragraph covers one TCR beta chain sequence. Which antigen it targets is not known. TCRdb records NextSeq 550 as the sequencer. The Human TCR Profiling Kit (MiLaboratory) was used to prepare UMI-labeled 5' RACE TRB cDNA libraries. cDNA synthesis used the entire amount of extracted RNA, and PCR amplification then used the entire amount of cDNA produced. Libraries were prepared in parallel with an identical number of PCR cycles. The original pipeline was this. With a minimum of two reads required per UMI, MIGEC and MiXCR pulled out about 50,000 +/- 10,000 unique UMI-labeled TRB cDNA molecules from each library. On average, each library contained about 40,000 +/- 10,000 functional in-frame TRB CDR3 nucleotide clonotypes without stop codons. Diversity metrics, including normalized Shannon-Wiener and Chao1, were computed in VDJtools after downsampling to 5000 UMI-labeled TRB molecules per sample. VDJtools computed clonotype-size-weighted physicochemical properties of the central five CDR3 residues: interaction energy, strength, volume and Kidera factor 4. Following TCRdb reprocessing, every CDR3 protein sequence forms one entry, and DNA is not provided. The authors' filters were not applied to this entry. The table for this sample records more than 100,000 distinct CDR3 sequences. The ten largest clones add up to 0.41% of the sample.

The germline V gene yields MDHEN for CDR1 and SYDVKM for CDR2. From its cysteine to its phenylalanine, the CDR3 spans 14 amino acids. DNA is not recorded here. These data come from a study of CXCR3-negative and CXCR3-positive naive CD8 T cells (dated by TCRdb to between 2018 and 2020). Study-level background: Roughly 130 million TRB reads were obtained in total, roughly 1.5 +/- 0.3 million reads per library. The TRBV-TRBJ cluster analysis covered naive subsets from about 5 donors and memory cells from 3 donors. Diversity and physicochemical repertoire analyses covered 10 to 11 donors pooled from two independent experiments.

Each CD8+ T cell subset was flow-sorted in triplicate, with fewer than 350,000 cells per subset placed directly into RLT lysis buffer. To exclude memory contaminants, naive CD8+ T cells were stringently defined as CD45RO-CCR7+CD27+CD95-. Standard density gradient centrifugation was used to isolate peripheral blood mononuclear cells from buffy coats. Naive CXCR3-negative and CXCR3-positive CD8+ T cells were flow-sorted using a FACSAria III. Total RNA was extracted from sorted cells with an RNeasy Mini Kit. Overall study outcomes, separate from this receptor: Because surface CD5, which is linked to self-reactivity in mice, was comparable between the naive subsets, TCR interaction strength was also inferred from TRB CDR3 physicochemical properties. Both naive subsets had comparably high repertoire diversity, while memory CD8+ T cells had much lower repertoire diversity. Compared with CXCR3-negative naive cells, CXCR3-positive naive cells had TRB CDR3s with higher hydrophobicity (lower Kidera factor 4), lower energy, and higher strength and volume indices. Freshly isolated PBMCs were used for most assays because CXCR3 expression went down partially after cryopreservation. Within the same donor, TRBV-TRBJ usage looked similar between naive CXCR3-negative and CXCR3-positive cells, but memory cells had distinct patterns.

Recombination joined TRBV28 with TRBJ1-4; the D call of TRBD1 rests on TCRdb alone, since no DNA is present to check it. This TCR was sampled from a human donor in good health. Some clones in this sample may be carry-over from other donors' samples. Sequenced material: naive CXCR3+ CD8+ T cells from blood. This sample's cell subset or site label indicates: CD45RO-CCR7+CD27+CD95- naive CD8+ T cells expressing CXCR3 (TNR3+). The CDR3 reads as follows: CASSLQGPGEKLFF. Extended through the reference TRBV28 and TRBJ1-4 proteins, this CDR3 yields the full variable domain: DVKVTQSSRYLVKRTGEKVFLECVQDMDHENMFWYRQDPGLGLRLIYFSYDVKMKEKGDIPEGYSVSREKKERFSLILESASTNQTSMYLCASSLQGPGEKLFFGSGTQLSVL.